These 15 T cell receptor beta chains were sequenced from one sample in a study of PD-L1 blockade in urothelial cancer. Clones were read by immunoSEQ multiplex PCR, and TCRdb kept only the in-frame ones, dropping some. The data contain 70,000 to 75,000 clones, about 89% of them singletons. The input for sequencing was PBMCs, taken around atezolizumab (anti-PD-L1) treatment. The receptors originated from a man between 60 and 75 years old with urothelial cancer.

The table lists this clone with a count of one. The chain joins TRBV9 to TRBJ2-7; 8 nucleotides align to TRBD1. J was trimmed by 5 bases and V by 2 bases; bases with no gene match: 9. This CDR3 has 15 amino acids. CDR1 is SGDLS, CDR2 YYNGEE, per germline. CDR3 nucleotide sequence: TGTGCCAGCAGCGTTGGCAGGGGGCCGAAGAACGAGCAGTACTTC. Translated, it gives CASSVGRGPKNEQYF.

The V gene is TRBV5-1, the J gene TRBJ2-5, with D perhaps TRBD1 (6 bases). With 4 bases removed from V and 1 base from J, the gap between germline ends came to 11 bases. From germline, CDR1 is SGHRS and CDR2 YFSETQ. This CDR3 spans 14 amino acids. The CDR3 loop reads CASSRRTAQETQYF. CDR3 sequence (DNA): TGCGCCAGCAGCAGGCGGACAGCCCAAGAGACCCAGTACTTC.

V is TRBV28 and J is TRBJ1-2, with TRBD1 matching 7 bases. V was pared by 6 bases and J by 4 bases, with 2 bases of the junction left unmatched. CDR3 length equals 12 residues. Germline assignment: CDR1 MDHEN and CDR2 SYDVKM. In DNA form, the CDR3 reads TGTGCCAGCAGCAGGGGGGCCTATGGCTACACCTTC. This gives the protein CASSRGAYGYTF.

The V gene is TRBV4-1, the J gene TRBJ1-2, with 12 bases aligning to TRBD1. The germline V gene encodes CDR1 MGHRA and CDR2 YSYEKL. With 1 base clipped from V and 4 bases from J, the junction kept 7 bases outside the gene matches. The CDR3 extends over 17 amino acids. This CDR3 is CASSQVWGQGAAYGYTF. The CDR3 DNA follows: TGCGCCAGCAGCCAAGTATGGGGACAGGGGGCGGCCTATGGCTACACCTTC.

For the CDR3, the DNA is TGTGCCAGCAGCGGAAGGGGTGGGGTTGGTAGAGAAGCTTTCTTT. It translates to CASSGRGGVGREAFF. The chain is built from TRBV6-1 and TRBJ1-1; D might be TRBD1 (5 bases). V dropped 6 bases and J dropped 8 bases, with 22 bases sitting between them. In germline, CDR1 is MNHNS, CDR2 SASEGT. This CDR3 comprises 15 residues.

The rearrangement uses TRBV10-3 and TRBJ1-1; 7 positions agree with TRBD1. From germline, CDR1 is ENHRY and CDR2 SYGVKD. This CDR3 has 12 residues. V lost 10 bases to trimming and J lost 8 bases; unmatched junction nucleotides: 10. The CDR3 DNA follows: TGTGCCACCAGCCCTCTGACAGGGGAAGCTTTCTTT. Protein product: CATSPLTGEAFF.

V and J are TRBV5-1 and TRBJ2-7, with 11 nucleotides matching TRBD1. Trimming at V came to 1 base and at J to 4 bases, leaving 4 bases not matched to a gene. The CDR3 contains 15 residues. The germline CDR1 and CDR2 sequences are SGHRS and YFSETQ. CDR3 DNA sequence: TGCGCCAGCAGCTTGAGGACAGGGGGCGAGTACGAGCAGTACTTC. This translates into CASSLRTGGEYEQYF.

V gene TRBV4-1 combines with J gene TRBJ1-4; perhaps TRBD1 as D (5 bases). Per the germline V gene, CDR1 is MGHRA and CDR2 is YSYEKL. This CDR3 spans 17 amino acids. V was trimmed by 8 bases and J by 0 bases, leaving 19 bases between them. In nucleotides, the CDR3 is TGCGCCAGCCACGCGGGACCGATAAGTACAACTAATGAAAAACTGTTTTTT. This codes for CASHAGPISTTNEKLFF.

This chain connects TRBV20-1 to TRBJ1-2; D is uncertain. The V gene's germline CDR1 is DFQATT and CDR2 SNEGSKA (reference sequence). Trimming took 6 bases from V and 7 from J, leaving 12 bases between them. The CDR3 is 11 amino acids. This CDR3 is CSAPGTSGYTF. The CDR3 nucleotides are TGCAGTGCCCCGGGAACTAGTGGCTACACCTTC.

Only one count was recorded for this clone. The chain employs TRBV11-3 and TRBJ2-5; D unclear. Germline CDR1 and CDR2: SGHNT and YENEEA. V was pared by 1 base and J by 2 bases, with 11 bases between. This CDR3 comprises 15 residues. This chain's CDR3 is CASSLAPGRQETQYF. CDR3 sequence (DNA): TGTGCCAGCAGCTTAGCTCCAGGCAGGCAAGAGACCCAGTACTTC.

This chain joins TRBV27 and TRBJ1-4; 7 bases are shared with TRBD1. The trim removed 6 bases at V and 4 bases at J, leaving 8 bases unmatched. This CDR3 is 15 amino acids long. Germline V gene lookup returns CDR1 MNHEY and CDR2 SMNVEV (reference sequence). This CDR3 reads CASRPWDSRNEKLFF. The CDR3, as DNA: TGTGCCAGCAGACCGTGGGACAGCCGTAATGAAAAACTGTTTTTT.

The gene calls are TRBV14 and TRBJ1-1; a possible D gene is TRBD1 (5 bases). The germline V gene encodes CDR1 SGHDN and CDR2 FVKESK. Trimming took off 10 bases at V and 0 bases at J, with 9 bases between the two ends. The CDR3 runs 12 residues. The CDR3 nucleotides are TGTGCCACTGGACAACTGAACACTGAAGCTTTCTTT. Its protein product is CATGQLNTEAFF.

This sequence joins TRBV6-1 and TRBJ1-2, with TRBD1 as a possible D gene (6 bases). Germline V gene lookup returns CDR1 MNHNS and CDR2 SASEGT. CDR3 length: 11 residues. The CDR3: CNTGSNYGYTF. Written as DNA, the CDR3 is TGTAACACAGGGTCTAACTATGGCTACACCTTC.

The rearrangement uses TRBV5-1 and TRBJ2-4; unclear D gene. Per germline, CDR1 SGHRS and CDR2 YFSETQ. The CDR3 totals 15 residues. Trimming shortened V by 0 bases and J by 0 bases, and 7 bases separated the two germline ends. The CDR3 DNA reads TGCGCCAGCAGCTTGGACAACGTAGCCAAAAACATTCAGTACTTC. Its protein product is CASSLDNVAKNIQYF.

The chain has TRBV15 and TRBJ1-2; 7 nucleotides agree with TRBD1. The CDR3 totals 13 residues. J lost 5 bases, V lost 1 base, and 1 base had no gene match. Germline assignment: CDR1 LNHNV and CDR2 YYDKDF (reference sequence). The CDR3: CATSRGQGYGYTF. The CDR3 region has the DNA TGTGCCACCAGCAGAGGACAGGGATATGGCTACACCTTC.